This TCR beta chain was sequenced during a study of shared T cell receptors in the human thymus (dated by TCRdb to about 2021). About the investigation overall: The study investigated the way shared, self-reactive T-cell receptor alpha chains are produced in the human thymus.

The library was prepared using the immunoSEQ multiplex PCR assay. Drawn from immuneACCESS, this table holds only the in-frame rearrangements with V and J called that TCRdb kept. Clones are partly lost; checked studies trace under half to an unresolved V gene and leave the rest unexplained. In this sample the table shows approximately 730,000 clones, roughly 88% of which occur a single time. The top ten hold under 0.012% of the sample. V ends up 4 bases short and J 5 bases short, with an unmatched junction base count of 17. CDR1 SGHDT and CDR2 YYEEEE were looked up in the germline V gene. The CDR3 goes from the cysteine to the phenylalanine over 17 residues. Only the CDR3 part of the read is kept: 51 bases, read in frame from the first base. To note about this clone: Its antigen is still unknown. Base qualities are not provided; no much larger clone lies one nucleotide away.

Another study also made use of these data, one on human thymus T cells. That second report states: Donors were immunologically healthy infants undergoing open corrective cardiac surgery for congenital heart defects in Finland. Thymus tissue was collected as surgical resects that were removed during corrective cardiac surgery. Usage of V and J gene segments appeared to be biased in both the thymic and the peripheral blood repertoires. According to the related research, thymic TCR repertoires were highly overlapping among unrelated individuals. TCR alpha and beta repertoires from roughly 8 infant thymus samples and a few related peripheral blood samples were characterized in the study. Donor ages ranging from roughly 6 to 250 days were recorded, and several male and a couple of female infants were included in the cohort. Thymocytes were released mechanically from tissue and stored at -70 °C as pellets of roughly 9-32 million cells. A QIAsymphony instrument was used to extract genomic DNA from frozen cell pellets. TCRB and TCRAD loci were amplified from a standardized quantity of quality-controlled genomic DNA using the immunoSEQ multiplex PCR assay. Amplicons spanned the V(D)J region at a length sufficient to cover the CDR3 and identify V and J genes. The amplicons were sequenced on an Illumina platform via the commercial immunoSEQ service. Primer bias and sequencing errors were corrected as previously described, and TCRAD and TCRB were defined on the basis of the IMGT database. The repertoires were analysed using immunoSEQ Analyzer 3.0 and VDJTools for basic statistics, V/J segment usage, diversity estimates, rarefaction and pairwise overlap. Diversity was estimated with Chao1, ChaoE, Efron-Thisted, Shannon and inverse Simpson indices, and also on datasets down-sampled to the smallest sample. Repertoire overlap used strict matching of CDR3 nucleotide sequence, V gene and J gene, with Jaccard-based multidimensional scaling clustering. Thymus samples yielded on average around 810,000 unique TCRB clonotypes, compared with 65,000 to 100,000 from blood samples.

This sequence originates from a girl under three years old with a congenital heart defect. Donor details come from another sample of the same person, matched by shared clones. Recombination linked TRBV5-6 to TRBJ2-5; 7 bases in the middle match TRBD2. Sequencing used thymocytes. This receptor has the CDR3 CASSPTAPGAGEETQYF. The sequenced DNA is TGTGCCAGCAGCCCAACTGCCCCCGGGGCGGGAGAGGAGACCCAGTACTTC.